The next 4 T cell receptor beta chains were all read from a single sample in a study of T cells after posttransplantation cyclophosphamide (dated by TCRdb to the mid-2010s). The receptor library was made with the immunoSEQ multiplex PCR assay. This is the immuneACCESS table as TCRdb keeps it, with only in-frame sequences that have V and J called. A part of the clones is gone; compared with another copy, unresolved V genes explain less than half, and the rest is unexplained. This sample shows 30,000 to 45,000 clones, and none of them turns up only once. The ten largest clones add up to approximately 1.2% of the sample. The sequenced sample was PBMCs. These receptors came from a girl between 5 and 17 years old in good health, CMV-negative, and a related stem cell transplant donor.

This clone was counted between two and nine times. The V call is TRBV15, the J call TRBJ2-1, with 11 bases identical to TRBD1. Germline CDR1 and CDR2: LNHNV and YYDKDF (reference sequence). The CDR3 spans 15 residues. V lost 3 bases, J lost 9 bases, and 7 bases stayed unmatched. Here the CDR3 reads CATSRDRGQAVEQFF. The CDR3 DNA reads TGTGCCACCAGCAGGGACAGGGGGCAGGCGGTTGAGCAGTTCTTC.

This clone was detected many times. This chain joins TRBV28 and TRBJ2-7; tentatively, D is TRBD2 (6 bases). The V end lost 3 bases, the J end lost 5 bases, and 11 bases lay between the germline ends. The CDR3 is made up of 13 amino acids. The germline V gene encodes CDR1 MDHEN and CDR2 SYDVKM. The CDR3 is CASSFEGRNEQYF. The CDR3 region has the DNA TGTGCCAGCAGTTTTGAGGGGAGGAACGAGCAGTACTTC.

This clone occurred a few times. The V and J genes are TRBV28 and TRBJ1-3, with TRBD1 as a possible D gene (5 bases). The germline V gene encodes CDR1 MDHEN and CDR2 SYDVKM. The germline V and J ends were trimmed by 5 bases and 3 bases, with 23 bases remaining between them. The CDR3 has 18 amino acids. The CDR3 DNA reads TGTGCCAGCAGTCCAAAACCCGGGACTCCAACCCATGGAAACACCATATATTTT. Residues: CASSPKPGTPTHGNTIYF.

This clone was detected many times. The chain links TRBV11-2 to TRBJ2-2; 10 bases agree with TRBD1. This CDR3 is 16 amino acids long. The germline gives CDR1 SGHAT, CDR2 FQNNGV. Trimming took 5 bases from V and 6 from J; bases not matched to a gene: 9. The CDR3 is CASSPQDRGGPGELFF. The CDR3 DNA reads TGTGCCAGCAGCCCTCAGGACAGGGGGGGTCCCGGGGAGCTGTTTTTT.